The sequence of this T cell receptor beta chain was determined in a study of T cells expressing NK-cell markers. Turning to the study itself: Among the eight sequenced donors, seven tested HCMV-seropositive and one tested seronegative. Study findings and constraints: The share of CD8+ T cells held by dominant NKG2C+ clonotypes was roughly 1.0-8% in several donors. Similarly, these clonotypes led the CD3+CD56-NKG2C+ fraction as well in several donors.

The CDR3 extends over 17 amino acids. Per the germline V gene, CDR1 is MNHEY and CDR2 is SVGAGI. Turning to this clonotype: The antigen remains undetermined.

TCRdb reprocessed the 5' RACE reads, keeping one entry per CDR3 protein, no DNA. The specimen's table records some 600,000 distinct CDR3 sequences. This chain connects TRBV6-5 to TRBJ2-1; TCRdb's D call, TRBD2, is unchecked because there is no DNA. This TCR derives from a man in his late teens or twenties in good health. Specimen: blood T cells: a sorted CD56 or NKG2C T cell subset, CD4+ or CD8+ T cells, or bulk PBMC T cells (not recorded which). The CDR3 reads CASSYSKTSGNYNEQFF.